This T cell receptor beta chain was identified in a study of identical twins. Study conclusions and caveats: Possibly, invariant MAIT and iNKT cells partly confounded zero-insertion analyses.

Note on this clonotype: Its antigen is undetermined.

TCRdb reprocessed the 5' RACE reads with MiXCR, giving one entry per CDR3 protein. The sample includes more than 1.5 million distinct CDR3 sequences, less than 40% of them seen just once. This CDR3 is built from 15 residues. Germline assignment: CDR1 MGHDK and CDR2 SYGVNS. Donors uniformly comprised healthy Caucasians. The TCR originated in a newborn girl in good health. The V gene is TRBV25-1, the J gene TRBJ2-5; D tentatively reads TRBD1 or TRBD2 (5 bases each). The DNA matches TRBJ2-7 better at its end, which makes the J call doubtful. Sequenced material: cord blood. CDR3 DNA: TGTGCCAGCAGTGAATCCGGGGCAGGGAAATACGAGCAGTACTTC. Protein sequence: CASSESGAGKYEQYF.